The 2 T cell receptor beta chains given below trace back to one sample, sequenced in a study of Ad26.COV2.S vaccination and SARS-CoV-2 variants. The method was immunoSEQ multiplex PCR; TCRdb's version includes in-frame clones alone and lacks a portion of them. The data hold 250,000 or so clones, with around nine tenths observed a single time. As for treatment: 19 received Ad26.COV2.S at low or high dose, single or two shots; five or six received placebo; per-sample allocation not given. The samples were gathered on day 63 after the first injection of vaccine or placebo. This specimen consisted of peripheral blood, obtained in a trial of Ad26.COV2.S vaccine versus placebo. These TCRs come from a person aged 18-60 years who received the Ad26.COV2.S COVID-19 vaccine or a placebo.

The chain links TRBV7-2 to TRBJ1-4; 7 nucleotides align to TRBD1. This CDR3 region has 16 residues. The germline CDR1 and CDR2 sequences are SGHTA and FQGNSA. Unmatched junction bases numbered 13, after V lost 4 bases and J lost 8 bases. The CDR3 spells CASSSRAGTVREKLFF. The CDR3 nucleotides are TGTGCCAGCAGCTCACGCGCCGGGACAGTGCGAGAAAAACTGTTTTTT.

The chain couples TRBV19 to TRBJ1-6, with D maybe TRBD1 (5 bases). The CDR3 is made up of 14 amino acids. CDR1 is LNHDA, CDR2 SQIVND, per germline (reference sequence). V was clipped by 7 bases and J by 7 bases, with 14 bases between them. For the CDR3, the DNA is TGTGCCAGTAATAGGCAGGGTGTAAATTCACCCCTCCACTTT. Encoded protein: CASNRQGVNSPLHF.